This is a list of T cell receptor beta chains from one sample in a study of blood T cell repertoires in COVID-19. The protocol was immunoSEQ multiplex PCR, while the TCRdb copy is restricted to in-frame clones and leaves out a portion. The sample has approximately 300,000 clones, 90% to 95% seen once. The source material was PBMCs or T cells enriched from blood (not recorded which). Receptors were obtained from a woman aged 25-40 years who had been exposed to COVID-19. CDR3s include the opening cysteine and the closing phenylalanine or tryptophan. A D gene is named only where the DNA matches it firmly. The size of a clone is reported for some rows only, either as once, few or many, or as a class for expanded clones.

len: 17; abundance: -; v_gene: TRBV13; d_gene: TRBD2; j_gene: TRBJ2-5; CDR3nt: TGTGCCAGCAGCCCTAGCGCCCGGGGGGGCCTTAGGGAGACCCAGTACTTC; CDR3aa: CASSPSARGGLRETQYF
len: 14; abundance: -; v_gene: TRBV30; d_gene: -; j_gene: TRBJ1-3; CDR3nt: TGTGCCTGGAGTGTACACAGCTCTGGAAACACCATATATTTT; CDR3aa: CAWSVHSSGNTIYF
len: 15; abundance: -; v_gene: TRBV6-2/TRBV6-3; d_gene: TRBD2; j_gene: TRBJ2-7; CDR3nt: TGTGCCAGCAGTTACGCGGGGGGGATCCCCTACGAGCAGTACTTC; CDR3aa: CASSYAGGIPYEQYF
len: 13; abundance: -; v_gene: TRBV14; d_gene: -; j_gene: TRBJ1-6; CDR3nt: TGTGCCAGCAGCCAAGTGGCCCATTCACCCCTCCACTTT; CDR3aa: CASSQVAHSPLHF
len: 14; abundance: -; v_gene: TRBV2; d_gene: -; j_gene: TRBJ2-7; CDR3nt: TGTGCCAGCAAGAGGGTAGGGAGTACCTACGAGCAGTACTTC; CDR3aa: CASKRVGSTYEQYF
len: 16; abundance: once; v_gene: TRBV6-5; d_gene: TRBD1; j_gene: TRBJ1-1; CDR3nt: TGTGCCAGCAGTTCCTACAGGGGCCCGAGAAACGTGGGGGCTTTCTTT; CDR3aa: CASSSYRGPRNVGAFF
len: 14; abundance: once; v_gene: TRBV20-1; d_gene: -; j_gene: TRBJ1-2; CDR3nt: TGCAGTGCTAGTGTCAGGGCCCTTGACTATGGCTACACCTTC; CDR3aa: CSASVRALDYGYTF
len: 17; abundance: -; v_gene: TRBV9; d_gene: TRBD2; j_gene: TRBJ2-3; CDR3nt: TGTGCCAGCAGCGTGACTAGCGGGGGCTACTACACAGATACGCAGTATTTT; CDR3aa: CASSVTSGGYYTDTQYF
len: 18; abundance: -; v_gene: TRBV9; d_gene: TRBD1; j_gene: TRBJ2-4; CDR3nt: TGTGCCAGCAGCCCCCGCCTAGGGACAGGGGGCTCCAAAAACATTCAGTACTTC; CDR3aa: CASSPRLGTGGSKNIQYF
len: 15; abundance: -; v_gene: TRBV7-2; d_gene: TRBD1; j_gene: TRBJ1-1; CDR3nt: TGTGCCAGCAGCTGGTTGACAGGGGGAGACACTGAAGCTTTCTTT; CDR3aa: CASSWLTGGDTEAFF
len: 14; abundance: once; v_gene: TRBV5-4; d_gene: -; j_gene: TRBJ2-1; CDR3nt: TGTGCCAGCAGCGGCATAGAGGTTCACAATGAGCAGTTCTTC; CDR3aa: CASSGIEVHNEQFF
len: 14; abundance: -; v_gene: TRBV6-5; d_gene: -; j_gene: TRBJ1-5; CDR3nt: TGTGCCACCGGAAACAGCAATAGCAATCAGCCCCAGCATTTT; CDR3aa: CATGNSNSNQPQHF
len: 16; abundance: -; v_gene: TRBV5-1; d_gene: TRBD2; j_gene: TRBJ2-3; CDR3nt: TGCGCCAGCAGCTTGGGTGCGGGGGGGCCGAAAGATACGCAGTATTTT; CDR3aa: CASSLGAGGPKDTQYF
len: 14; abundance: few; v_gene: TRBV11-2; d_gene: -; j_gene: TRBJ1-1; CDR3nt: TGTGCCAGCAGCTTTAGCCAGCGAGCCACTGAAGCTTTCTTT; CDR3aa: CASSFSQRATEAFF
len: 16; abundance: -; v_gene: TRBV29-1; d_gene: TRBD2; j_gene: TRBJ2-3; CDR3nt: TGCAGCGTTGAACCCTACGGGAGGGGGAGCACAGATACGCAGTATTTT; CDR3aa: CSVEPYGRGSTDTQYF
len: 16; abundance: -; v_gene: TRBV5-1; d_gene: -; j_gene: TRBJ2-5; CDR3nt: TGCGCCAGCAGATTCAACCCAACTCTAAACCAAGAGACCCAGTACTTC; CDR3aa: CASRFNPTLNQETQYF
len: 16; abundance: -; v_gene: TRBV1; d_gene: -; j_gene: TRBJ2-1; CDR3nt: TGCACCAGCAGCCAAATAGCGGGGGGGCATATCAATGAGCAGTTCTTC; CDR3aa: CTSSQIAGGHINEQFF
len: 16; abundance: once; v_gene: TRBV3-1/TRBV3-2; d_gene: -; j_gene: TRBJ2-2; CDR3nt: TGTGCCAGCAGCACCCGCCAACGGGGGTCCACCGGGGAGCTGTTTTTT; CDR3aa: CASSTRQRGSTGELFF
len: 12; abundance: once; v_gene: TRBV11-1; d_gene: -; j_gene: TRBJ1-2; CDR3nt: TGTGCCAGCAGCTTAGAGGGGAATGGCTACACCTTC; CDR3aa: CASSLEGNGYTF
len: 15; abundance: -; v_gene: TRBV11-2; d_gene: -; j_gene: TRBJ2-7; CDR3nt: TGTGCCAGCAGCTTAGTCTTAGAGGGTTCCTACGAGCAGTACTTC; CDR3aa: CASSLVLEGSYEQYF
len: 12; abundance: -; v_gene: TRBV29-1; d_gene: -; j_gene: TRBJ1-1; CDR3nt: TGCAGCGTTAACCGAAGGGGGACTGAAGCTTTCTTT; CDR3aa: CSVNRRGTEAFF
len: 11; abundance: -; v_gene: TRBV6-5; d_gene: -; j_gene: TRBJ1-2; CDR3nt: TGTGCCAGCAGAGCCCGGGATGGCTACACCTTC; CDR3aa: CASRARDGYTF
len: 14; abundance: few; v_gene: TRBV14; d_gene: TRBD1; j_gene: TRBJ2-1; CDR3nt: TGTGCCAGCTGGATGACAGGGGCCTACAATGAGCAGTTCTTC; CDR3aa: CASWMTGAYNEQFF
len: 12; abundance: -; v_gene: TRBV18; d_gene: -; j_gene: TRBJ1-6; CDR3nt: TGTGCCAGCTCACCACTGGCATCACCCCTCCACTTT; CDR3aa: CASSPLASPLHF
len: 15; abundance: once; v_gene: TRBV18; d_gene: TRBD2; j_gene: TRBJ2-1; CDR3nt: TGTGCCAGCTCACCCGGACTAGCGGGCGTCAATGAGCAGTTCTTC; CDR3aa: CASSPGLAGVNEQFF
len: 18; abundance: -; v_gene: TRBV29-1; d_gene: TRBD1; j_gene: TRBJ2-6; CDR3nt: TGCAGCGTTGACGGACAGGGGGCCACCGACTCTGGGGCCAACGTCCTGACTTTC; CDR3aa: CSVDGQGATDSGANVLTF
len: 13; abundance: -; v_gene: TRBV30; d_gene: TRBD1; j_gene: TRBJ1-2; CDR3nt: TGTGCCTGGAGTGTTCAGACAGGGTTGGGCTACACCTTC; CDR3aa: CAWSVQTGLGYTF
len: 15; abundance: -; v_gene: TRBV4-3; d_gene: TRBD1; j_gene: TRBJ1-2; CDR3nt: TGCGCCAGCAGCCCCTCGACAGGGGGCGAAAATGGCTACACCTTC; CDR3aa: CASSPSTGGENGYTF
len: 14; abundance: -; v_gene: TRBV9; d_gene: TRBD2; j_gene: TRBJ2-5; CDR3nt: TGTGCCAGCAGCGGGGGACTAGCGGGGGAGACCCAGTACTTC; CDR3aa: CASSGGLAGETQYF
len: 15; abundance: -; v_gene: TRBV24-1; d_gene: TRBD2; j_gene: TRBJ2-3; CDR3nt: TGTGCCACCAGAGGGGTCGGGGGGGGCACAGATACGCAGTATTTT; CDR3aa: CATRGVGGGTDTQYF
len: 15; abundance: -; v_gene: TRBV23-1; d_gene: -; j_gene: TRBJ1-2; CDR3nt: TGCGCCAGCAGTCAACCCTTACAGGGCTGCTATGGCTACACCTTC; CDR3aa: CASSQPLQGCYGYTF
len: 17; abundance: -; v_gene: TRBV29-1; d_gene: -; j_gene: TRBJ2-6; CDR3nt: TGCAGCGTAACCGGGGCCGGGGGAACGCTCAGGGCCAACGTCCTGACTTTC; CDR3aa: CSVTGAGGTLRANVLTF
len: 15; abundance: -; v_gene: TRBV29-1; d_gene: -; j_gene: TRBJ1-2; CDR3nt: TGCAGCGCGGGGGACCTTCAGGAGGCTAACTATGGCTACACCTTC; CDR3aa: CSAGDLQEANYGYTF
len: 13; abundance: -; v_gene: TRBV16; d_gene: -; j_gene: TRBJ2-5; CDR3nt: TGTGCCAGCAGCCGTCGACGGGAAGAGACCCAGTACTTC; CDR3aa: CASSRRREETQYF
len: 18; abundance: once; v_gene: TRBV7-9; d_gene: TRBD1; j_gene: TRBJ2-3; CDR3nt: TGTGCCAGCAGCTTAGTCCAACGGACAGGCTCAGTGAGGGATACGCAGTATTTT; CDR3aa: CASSLVQRTGSVRDTQYF
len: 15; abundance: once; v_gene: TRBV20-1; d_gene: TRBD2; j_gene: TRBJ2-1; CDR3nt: TGCAGTGCTAGTGCGGGGGGCACCCTGGGAAATGAGCAGTTCTTC; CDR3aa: CSASAGGTLGNEQFF
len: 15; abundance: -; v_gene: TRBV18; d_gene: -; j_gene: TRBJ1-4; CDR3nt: TGTGCCAGCTCACCGGTGGCCGGTACGGGGGAAAAACTGTTTTTT; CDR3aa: CASSPVAGTGEKLFF
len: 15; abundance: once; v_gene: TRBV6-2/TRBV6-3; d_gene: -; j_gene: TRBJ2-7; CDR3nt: TGTGCCAGCAGTTACTCTAGGGGGGAGGGCTACGAGCAGTACTTC; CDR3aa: CASSYSRGEGYEQYF
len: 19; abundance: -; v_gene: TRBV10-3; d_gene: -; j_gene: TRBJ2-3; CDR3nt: TGTGCCATCAGTGAAGGGGTGTGGGTAGCCCCCTCCCCCACAGATACGCAGTATTTT; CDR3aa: CAISEGVWVAPSPTDTQYF
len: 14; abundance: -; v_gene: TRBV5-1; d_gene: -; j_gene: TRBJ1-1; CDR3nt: TGCGCCAGCAGTATCTCGGCGGAATACACTGAAGCTTTCTTT; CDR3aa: CASSISAEYTEAFF
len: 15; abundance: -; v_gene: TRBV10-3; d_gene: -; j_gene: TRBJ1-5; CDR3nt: TGTGCCATCAGTGAGAGCGGGGGATGGCGTCAGCCCCAGCATTTT; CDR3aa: CAISESGGWRQPQHF
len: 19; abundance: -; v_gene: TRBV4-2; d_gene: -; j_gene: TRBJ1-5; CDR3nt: TGTGCCAGCAGCCAAGATCTCCCCAAGGGAGGGCCACCTAATCAGCCCCAGCATTTT; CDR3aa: CASSQDLPKGGPPNQPQHF
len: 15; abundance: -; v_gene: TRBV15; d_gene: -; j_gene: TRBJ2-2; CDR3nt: TGTGCCACCAGCTTAGGGACTCGGGGTACCGGGGAGCTGTTTTTT; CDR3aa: CATSLGTRGTGELFF
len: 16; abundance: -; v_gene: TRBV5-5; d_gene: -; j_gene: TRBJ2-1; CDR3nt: TGTGCCAGCAGCTTGTATCAGGGGATGGACTTGGGTGAGCAGTTCTTC; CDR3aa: CASSLYQGMDLGEQFF
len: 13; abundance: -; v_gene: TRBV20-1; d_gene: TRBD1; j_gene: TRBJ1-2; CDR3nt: TGCAGTGCTAGTAGGCAGGGGGCTTTTGGCTACACCTTC; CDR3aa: CSASRQGAFGYTF
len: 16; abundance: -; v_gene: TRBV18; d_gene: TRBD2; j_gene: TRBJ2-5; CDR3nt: TGTGCCAGCTCACCACCTCTAGCGGGGGTCCAAGAGACCCAGTACTTC; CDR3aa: CASSPPLAGVQETQYF
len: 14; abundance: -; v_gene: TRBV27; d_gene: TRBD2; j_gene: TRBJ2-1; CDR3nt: TGTGCCAGCAGTGGGCGGGGGGCCTACAATGAGCAGTTCTTC; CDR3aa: CASSGRGAYNEQFF
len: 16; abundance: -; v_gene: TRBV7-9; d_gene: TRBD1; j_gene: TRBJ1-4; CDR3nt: TGTGCCAGCAGCTTAGGACGGACAGGGGGCAATGAAAAACTGTTTTTT; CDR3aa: CASSLGRTGGNEKLFF
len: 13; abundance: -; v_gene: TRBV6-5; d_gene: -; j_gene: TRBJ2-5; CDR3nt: TGTGCCAGCAGTCCCCCGGGGGGCGGGACCCAGTACTTC; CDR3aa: CASSPPGGGTQYF
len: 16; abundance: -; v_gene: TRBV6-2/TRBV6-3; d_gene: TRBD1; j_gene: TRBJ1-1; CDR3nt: TGTGCCAGCAGTTACTCGATAACAGGGGGGAACACTGAAGCTTTCTTT; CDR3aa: CASSYSITGGNTEAFF